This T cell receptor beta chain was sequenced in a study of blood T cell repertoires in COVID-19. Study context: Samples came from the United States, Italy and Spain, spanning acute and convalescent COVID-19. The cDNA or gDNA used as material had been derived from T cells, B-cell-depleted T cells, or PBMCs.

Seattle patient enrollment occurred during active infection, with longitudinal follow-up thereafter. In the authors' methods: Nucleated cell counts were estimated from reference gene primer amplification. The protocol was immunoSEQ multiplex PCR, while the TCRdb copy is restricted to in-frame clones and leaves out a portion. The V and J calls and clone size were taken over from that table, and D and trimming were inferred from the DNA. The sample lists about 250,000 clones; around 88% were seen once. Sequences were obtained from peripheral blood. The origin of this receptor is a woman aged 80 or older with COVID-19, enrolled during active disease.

CDR3 region: CASSAGGASPAFF. The CDR3 DNA is TGTGCCAGCTCTGCGGGGGGCGCGAGTCCCGCTTTCTTT. V usage is TRBV11-3 and J usage is TRBJ1-1, with a weak D call TRBD1 (6 bases). Germline V lookup: CDR1 SGHNT, CDR2 YENEEA. V was pared by 8 bases and J by 11 bases, with 21 bases between. The CDR3 runs to 13 residues.